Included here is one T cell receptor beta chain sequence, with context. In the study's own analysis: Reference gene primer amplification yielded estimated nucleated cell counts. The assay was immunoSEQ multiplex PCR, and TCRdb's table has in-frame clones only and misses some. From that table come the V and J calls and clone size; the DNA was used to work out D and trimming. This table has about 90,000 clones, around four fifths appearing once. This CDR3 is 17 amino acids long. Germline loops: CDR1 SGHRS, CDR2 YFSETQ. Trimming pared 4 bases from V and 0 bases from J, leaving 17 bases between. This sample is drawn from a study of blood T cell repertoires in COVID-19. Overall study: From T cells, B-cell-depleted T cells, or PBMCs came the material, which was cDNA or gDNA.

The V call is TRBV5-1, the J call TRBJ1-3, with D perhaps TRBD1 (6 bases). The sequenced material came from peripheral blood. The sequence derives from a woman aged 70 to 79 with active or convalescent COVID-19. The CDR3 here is CASSGGQVKSSGNTIYF. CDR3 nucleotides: TGCGCCAGCAGCGGGGGACAAGTAAAGAGCTCTGGAAACACCATATATTTT.